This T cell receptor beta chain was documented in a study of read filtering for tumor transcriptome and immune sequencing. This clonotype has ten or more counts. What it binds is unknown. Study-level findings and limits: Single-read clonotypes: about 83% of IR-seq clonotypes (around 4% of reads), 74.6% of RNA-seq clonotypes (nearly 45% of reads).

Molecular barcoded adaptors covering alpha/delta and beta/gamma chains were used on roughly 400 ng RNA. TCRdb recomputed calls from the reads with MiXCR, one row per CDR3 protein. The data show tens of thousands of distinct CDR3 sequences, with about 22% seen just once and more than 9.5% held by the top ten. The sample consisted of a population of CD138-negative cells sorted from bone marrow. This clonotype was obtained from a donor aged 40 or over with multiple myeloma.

The CDR3 reads CASSTPQGAEQFF. CDR3 sequence (DNA): TGCGCCAGCAGCACACCACAGGGGGCTGAGCAGTTCTTC. This chain joins TRBV5-1 and TRBJ2-1; TRBD1 agrees at 9 bases. This CDR3 contains 13 residues. CDR1 is SGHRS and CDR2 is YFSETQ in the germline V gene. After removal of 4 bases from V and 9 bases from J, the junction contained 5 bases not matched to a gene. The full variable domain, in which reference TRBV5-1 and TRBJ2-1 provide the parts outside the CDR3, is KAGVTQTPRYLIKTRGQQVTLSCSPISGHRSVSWYQQTPGQGLQFLFEYFSETQRNKGNFPGRFSGRQFSNSRSEMNVSTLELGDSALYLCASSTPQGAEQFFGPGTRLTVL.